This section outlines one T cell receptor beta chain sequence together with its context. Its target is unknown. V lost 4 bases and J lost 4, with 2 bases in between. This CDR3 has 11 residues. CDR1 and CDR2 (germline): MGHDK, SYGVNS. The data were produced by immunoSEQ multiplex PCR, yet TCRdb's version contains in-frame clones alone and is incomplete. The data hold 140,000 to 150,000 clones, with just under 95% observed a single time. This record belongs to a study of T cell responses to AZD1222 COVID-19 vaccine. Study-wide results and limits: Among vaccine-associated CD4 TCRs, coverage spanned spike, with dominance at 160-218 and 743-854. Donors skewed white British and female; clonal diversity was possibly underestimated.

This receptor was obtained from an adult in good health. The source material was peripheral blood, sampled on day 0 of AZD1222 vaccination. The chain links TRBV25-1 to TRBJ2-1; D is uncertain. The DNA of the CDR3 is TGTGCCAGCAGTGCATACAATGAGCAGTTCTTC. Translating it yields CASSAYNEQFF.